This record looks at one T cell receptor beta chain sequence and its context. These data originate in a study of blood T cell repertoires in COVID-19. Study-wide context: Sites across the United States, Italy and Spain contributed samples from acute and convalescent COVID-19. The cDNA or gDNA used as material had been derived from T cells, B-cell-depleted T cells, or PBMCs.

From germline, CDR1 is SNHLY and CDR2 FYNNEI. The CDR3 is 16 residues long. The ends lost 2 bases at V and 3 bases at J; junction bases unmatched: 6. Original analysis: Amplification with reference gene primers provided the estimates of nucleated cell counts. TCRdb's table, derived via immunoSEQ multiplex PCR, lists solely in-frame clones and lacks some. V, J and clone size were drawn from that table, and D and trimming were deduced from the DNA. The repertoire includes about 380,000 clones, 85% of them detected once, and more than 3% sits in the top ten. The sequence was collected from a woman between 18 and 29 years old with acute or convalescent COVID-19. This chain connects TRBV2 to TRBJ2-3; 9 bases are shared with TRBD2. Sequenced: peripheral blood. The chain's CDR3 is CASSEPPSGITDTQYF. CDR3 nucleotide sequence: TGTGCCAGCAGTGAACCCCCTAGCGGGATTACAGATACGCAGTATTTT.